This entry lists 26 T cell receptor beta chains sequenced from one sample in a study of T cell repertoires in cytomegalovirus infection. Antigens for these TCRs are unknown. TCRdb re-derived calls from the reads in MiXCR, one entry per CDR3 protein. The sample yields 45,000 to 50,000 distinct CDR3 sequences, roughly 18% seen once. Sequencing used CD8+ T cells from cultured PBMCs, obtained from culture after CMV antigen stimulation. Every receptor here comes from a human donor in good health (CMV status not recorded). Some clones in this sample may be carry-over from other donors' samples.

This clonotype was observed a few times. In nucleotides, the CDR3 is TGTGCCAGCAGTCTCCCCCCGGCTAGCGGGGACCAAGAGACCCAGTACTTC. Protein: CASSLPPASGDQETQYF. The J gene is TRBJ2-5, the V gene TRBV28; the match to TRBD2 covers 9 bases. V trimming: 5 bases; J trimming: 0 bases; junction bases outside the gene matches: 10. This CDR3 contains 17 residues. The germline gives CDR1 MDHEN, CDR2 SYDVKM.

This clonotype was observed many times. This chain connects TRBV4-1 to TRBJ2-5; TRBD1 aligns across 7 bases. Germline V gives CDR1 MGHRA, CDR2 YSYEKL. This CDR3 contains 15 residues. J lost 0 bases, V lost 3 bases, and 4 bases had no gene match. The CDR3 DNA follows: TGCGCCAGCAGCCATGACGACAGGGACCAAGAGACCCAGTACTTC. The encoded protein is CASSHDDRDQETQYF.

This clonotype was seen only a few times. The rearrangement links TRBV5-1 to TRBJ1-1; 9 nucleotides match TRBD1. Germline V CDR1 and CDR2: SGHRS, YFSETQ. The V segment lost 4 bases and the J segment 6 bases; nucleotides outside the gene matches: 10. The CDR3 consists of 15 residues. The CDR3 DNA reads as TGCGCCAGCAGCCGGCCGGGACAGGGTAGTTCTGAAGCTTTCTTT. Protein: CASSRPGQGSSEAFF.

The table lists this clonotype with a few counts. The rearrangement joins TRBV13 to TRBJ1-5; D is unclear. The V end lost 4 bases, the J end lost 5 bases, and 9 bases lay between the germline ends. Germline assignment: CDR1 PRHDT and CDR2 FYEKMQ (reference sequence). The CDR3 runs to 13 residues. CDR3: CASSSSGYQPQHF. CDR3 nucleotide sequence: TGTGCCAGCAGCTCGTCGGGTTATCAGCCCCAGCATTTT.

This clonotype appeared many times. The rearrangement uses TRBV12-3 or TRBV12-4 and TRBJ2-1; D is undetermined. This CDR3 is built from 16 residues. V lost 5 bases and J 5 bases, leaving 19 bases between the germline ends. CDR3 sequence (DNA): TGTGCCAGCAGTATCTGGAATTCTCCCCCCGACAATGAGCAGTTCTTC. It encodes CASSIWNSPPDNEQFF.

This clonotype was found a few times. The chain combines TRBV12-3 or TRBV12-4 with TRBJ2-7; 7 positions agree with TRBD1. The CDR3 consists of 13 residues. V lost 6 bases and J lost 2; bases outside the gene matches: 4. The CDR3 DNA reads as TGTGCCAGCAGCTGGGGACAGACCTACGAGCAGTACTTC. It codes for CASSWGQTYEQYF.

The rearrangement uses TRBV11-2 and TRBJ2-3; D gene uncertain. The CDR3 consists of 13 residues. The germline V and J ends were trimmed by 0 bases and 3 bases, with 4 bases remaining between them. The germline V gene encodes CDR1 SGHAT and CDR2 FQNNGV. As DNA, the CDR3 is TGTGCCAGCAGCTTAGATATAACAGATACGCAGTATTTT. This codes for CASSLDITDTQYF.

This clonotype was observed many times. This chain links TRBV7-9 with TRBJ2-1; 11 nucleotides align to TRBD1. This CDR3 is built from 15 residues. With 3 bases clipped from V and 2 bases from J, the junction kept 0 bases outside the gene matches. The germline V gene has CDR1 SEHNR and CDR2 FQNEAQ (reference sequence). The CDR3 spells CASSLGQGAYNEQFF. In DNA form, the CDR3 reads TGTGCCAGCAGCTTGGGACAGGGGGCCTACAATGAGCAGTTCTTC. The full variable domain, in which reference TRBV7-9 and TRBJ2-1 provide the parts outside the CDR3, is DTGVSQNPRHKITKRGQNVTFRCDPISEHNRLYWYRQTLGQGPEFLTYFQNEAQLEKSRLLSDRFSAERPKGSFSTLEIQRTEQGDSAMYLCASSLGQGAYNEQFFGPGTRLTVL.

This clonotype was seen at least ten times. This sequence joins TRBV12-3 or TRBV12-4 and TRBJ2-7; possibly TRBD1 for D (5 bases). With 3 bases removed from V and 2 bases from J, the gap between germline ends came to 14 bases. This CDR3 region has 15 residues. CDR3 residues: CASSFQGTSPYEQYF. CDR3 sequence (DNA): TGTGCCAGCAGTTTTCAGGGTACAAGTCCCTACGAGCAGTACTTC.

As to this clonotype: One end of the junction is discordant with germline, which a read error may explain. The CDR3 bases are TGTGCCAGCAGTTACAACACAGGGGGCAATGAGCAGTCCTTC. Its translation is CASSYNTGGNEQSF. The V call is TRBV6-2 or TRBV6-3, the J call TRBJ2-1; 9 bases map to TRBD1. Germline CDR1 is MNHEY and CDR2 is SVGEGT. The CDR3 extends over 14 amino acids.

The chain is built from TRBV5-1 and TRBJ1-6; the D is unclear. The ends were cut back, 0 bases at V and 8 bases at J, with 6 bases in the middle. Per germline, CDR1 SGHRS and CDR2 YFSETQ. CDR3 length: 13 amino acids. CDR3 DNA sequence: TGCGCCAGCAGCTTGGTCCTTGATTCACCCCTCCACTTT. This encodes CASSLVLDSPLHF.

This sequence joins TRBV15 and TRBJ2-3; 9 bases match TRBD1. CDR3 size: 16 residues. CDR1 is LNHNV and CDR2 is YYDKDF in the germline V gene (reference sequence). V dropped 2 bases and J dropped 2; count of bases not matched to a gene: 5. DNA for the CDR3: TGTGCCACCAGCAGAATCGGGACAGGGTACACAGATACGCAGTATTTT. Protein: CATSRIGTGYTDTQYF. The complete variable domain, with remaining parts taken from reference TRBV15 and TRBJ2-3, reads DAMVIQNPRYQVTQFGKPVTLSCSQTLNHNVMYWYQQKSSQAPKLLFHYYDKDFNNEADTPDNFQSRRPNTSFCFLDIRSPGLGDTAMYLCATSRIGTGYTDTQYFGPGTRLTVL.

In its sample, this clonotype was seen many times. The V call is TRBV6-2 or TRBV6-3, the J call TRBJ2-7; D possibly matches TRBD1 or TRBD2 (6 bases each). CDR1 and CDR2 from the germline V gene are MNHEY and SVGEGT. V dropped 0 bases and J dropped 4 bases, with 10 bases sitting between them. This CDR3 is built from 14 residues. This CDR3 reads CASSYSGGLYEQYF. In nucleotides, the CDR3 is TGTGCCAGCAGTTACTCCGGGGGCCTTTACGAGCAGTACTTC.

The chain uses TRBV7-9 and TRBJ2-3; no clear D gene. Germline assignment: CDR1 SEHNR and CDR2 FQNEAQ (reference sequence). The V gene lost 0 bases and the J gene lost 4 bases, with 11 bases spanning the gap. CDR3 size: 15 residues. CDR3 loop: CASSLAQVGADTQYF. The CDR3, as DNA: TGTGCCAGCAGCTTAGCGCAGGTCGGCGCAGATACGCAGTATTTT.

The CDR3 DNA reads as TGTGCCAGCAGTTACTCAGTAGGGCGGAACTATGGCTACACCTTC. Translating gives CASSYSVGRNYGYTF. V is TRBV6-5 and J is TRBJ1-2; no definite D call. Germline V gene data show CDR1 as MNHEY and CDR2 as SVGAGI. V lost 0 bases, J lost 2 bases, and 10 bases lay in between. CDR3 length: 15 residues.

This clonotype was seen many times. The chain combines TRBV13 with TRBJ1-1; no definite D call. V was trimmed by 10 bases and J by 5 bases, leaving 17 bases between them. The CDR3 sequence is 13 residues long. Germline CDR1 reads PRHDT; CDR2 reads FYEKMQ (reference sequence). The CDR3 DNA follows: TGTGCCACCGAGGGCTCTCCTGGGACTGAAGCTTTCTTT. This encodes CATEGSPGTEAFF.

This clonotype was seen only a few times. The chain recombines TRBV9 with TRBJ2-3; the D is unclear. The V gene lost 0 bases and the J gene lost 4 bases, with 9 bases spanning the gap. Per the germline V gene, CDR1 is SGDLS and CDR2 is YYNGEE. The CDR3 has 14 residues. CDR3 sequence: CASSVGSGADTQYF. The CDR3 DNA sequence: TGTGCCAGCAGCGTAGGGAGTGGGGCAGATACGCAGTATTTT.

This clonotype was detected ten times or more. V usage is TRBV24-1 and J usage is TRBJ2-7; D is possibly TRBD2 (6 bases). V was pared by 3 bases and J by 5 bases, with 16 bases between. There are 15 residues in the CDR3. Germline V gene data show CDR1 as KGHDR and CDR2 as SFDVKD. The CDR3 coding sequence is TGTGCCACCAGTGATCGCGGGGACGTCGGGCACGAGCAGTACTTC. This encodes CATSDRGDVGHEQYF.

This clonotype was counted only a few times. This rearrangement joins TRBV9 to TRBJ2-3; 9 bases agree with TRBD2. The CDR3 covers 16 residues. The J segment lost 2 bases and the V segment lost 4 bases, leaving 8 bases of the junction unmatched. Germline values: CDR1 SGDLS, CDR2 YYNGEE. The CDR3 coding sequence is TGTGCCAGCAGCTTCAGCGGGGGGAACCCCACAGATACGCAGTATTTT. It codes for CASSFSGGNPTDTQYF.

The chain recombines TRBV10-2 with TRBJ1-1; 7 bases are shared with TRBD1. After removal of 2 bases from V and 0 bases from J, the junction contained 6 bases not matched to a gene. Germline CDR1 reads WSHSY; CDR2 reads SAAADI. The CDR3 is 16 amino acids. CDR3 sequence: CASSERGGTVNTEAFF. CDR3 in DNA: TGCGCCAGCAGTGAGAGGGGAGGGACAGTGAACACTGAAGCTTTCTTT.

Many counts were recorded for this clonotype. V usage is TRBV20-1 and J usage is TRBJ1-1; D unresolved. The CDR3 extends over 14 amino acids. The germline gives CDR1 DFQATT, CDR2 SNEGSKA (reference sequence). Trimming left V 6 bases short and J 5 bases short, with 19 bases between. DNA for the CDR3: TGCAGTGCCGTAAACAAAGACCAAGGGACTGAAGCTTTCTTT. Translating gives CSAVNKDQGTEAFF.

V and J are TRBV5-6 and TRBJ2-7, with D tentatively TRBD1 (6 bases). CDR3 length: 16 amino acids. Per the germline V gene, CDR1 is SGHDT and CDR2 is YYEEEE. V was trimmed by 2 bases and J by 3 bases, leaving 18 bases between them. The CDR3 DNA sequence: TGTGCCAGCAGCTTTCCAACCGGGACACAAAACTACGAGCAGTACTTC. This encodes CASSFPTGTQNYEQYF.

This clonotype came up many times. V and J are TRBV12-3 or TRBV12-4 and TRBJ2-3; D might be TRBD2 (6 bases). The V gene lost 3 bases and the J gene lost 2 bases, with 9 bases spanning the gap. The CDR3 contains 14 residues. As DNA, the CDR3 is TGTGCCAGCAGTTTCGGGACTTCCACAGATACGCAGTATTTT. It is translated as CASSFGTSTDTQYF.

Turning to this clonotype: A single base separates this from a much larger clone, so it may be a read error. The J gene is TRBJ1-5, the V gene TRBV27; D is unclear. The CDR3 runs 16 residues. Per the germline V gene, CDR1 is MNHEY and CDR2 is SMNVEV (reference sequence). CDR3 sequence (DNA): TGTGACAGCAGTCCGTTTTCTGGCCTTAGCAATCAGCCCCAGCATTTT. As protein: CDSSPFSGLSNQPQHF.

The CDR3 bases are TGTGCTAGTGGTTTGAGGGTGTTGCCCCCCCAAGCAAATGAGCAGTTCTTC. Translated, it gives CASGLRVLPPQANEQFF. The chain recombines TRBV12-5 with TRBJ2-1; D ambiguous. The CDR3 covers 17 residues. Trimming stripped 2 bases from V and 7 bases from J, with 21 bases between. Germline CDR1 LGHNT, CDR2 FRNRAP.

This clonotype has only one observation. This may arise from a read error, as a much more abundant clone is one base away. The CDR3 nucleotides read TGTGCCAGCAGCCCCCCGAGGGACCTCAATAGATATGGCTACACCTTC. Its protein is CASSPPRDLNRYGYTF. The chain combines TRBV11-2 with TRBJ1-2; D perhaps matches TRBD1 (5 bases). From germline, CDR1 is SGHAT and CDR2 FQNNGV. This CDR3 has 16 residues. The ends were cut back, 5 bases at V and 5 bases at J, with 21 bases in the middle.